The present TCR beta chain was sequenced within a study of T cell changes during pregnancy in multiple sclerosis. Sequencing used immunoSEQ multiplex PCR; TCRdb keeps in-frame clones, though not all of them. In the table there are approximately 12,000 clones, 85% to 90% of which are singletons. The V and J ends lost 5 bases and 0 bases respectively, with 5 bases between them. The CDR3 spans 13 residues. Germline CDR1 is MRHNA and CDR2 is SNTAGT. This sample comprised CD8+ T cells from peripheral blood mononuclear cells, obtained after pregnancy. The J gene is TRBJ2-1, the V gene TRBV6-4; possible D gene TRBD2, 5 bases. This sequence was found in a female donor in good health, enrolled as a control in a pregnancy study. CDR3 nucleotide sequence: TGTGCCAGCAGTACTAGCTCCTACAATGAGCAGTTCTTC. This sequence encodes CASSTSSYNEQFF.